Each of the 10 T cell receptor beta chains below was sequenced from the same sample in a study of cytomegalovirus exposure and HLA in healthy donors. The PCR made use of 60 Vbeta and 13 Jbeta primers. Profiling relied on immunoSEQ multiplex PCR, and the TCRdb table lists in-frame clones only, not all of them. The repertoire includes 120,000 or so clones, roughly 15% of them detected once, and under 2.5% sits in the top ten. Sequencing was carried out using PBMCs. These receptors originate from a woman between 18 and 29 years old in good health and CMV-seronegative.

The chain couples TRBV2 to TRBJ2-7, with 7 bases lining up with TRBD1. CDR1 is SNHLY and CDR2 is FYNNEI in the germline V gene. J gave up 4 bases and V 5 bases, and 5 bases lay outside the gene matches. This CDR3 region has 13 residues. This CDR3 reads CASSLGQSYEQYF. DNA for the CDR3: TGTGCCAGCAGTCTGGGACAGTCGTACGAGCAGTACTTC.

V usage is TRBV9 and J usage is TRBJ2-7; 11 bases are a match to TRBD1. The germline CDR1 and CDR2 sequences are SGDLS and YYNGEE. The CDR3 is made up of 16 amino acids. J lost 4 bases, V lost 0 bases, and 6 bases had no gene match. The CDR3 nucleotides read TGTGCCAGCAGCGTAGGGCCGGACAGGGGGCAGTACGAGCAGTACTTC. Amino acids: CASSVGPDRGQYEQYF.

This clone has more than one count but fewer than ten. The chain couples TRBV6-1 to TRBJ2-5; D gene ambiguous. CDR3 size: 12 residues. V lost 2 bases to trimming and J lost 5 bases, with 6 bases between them. In germline, CDR1 is MNHNS, CDR2 SASEGT. The CDR3 here is CASSEIAETQYF. The CDR3 DNA reads as TGTGCCAGCAGTGAAATAGCTGAGACCCAGTACTTC.

This clone was observed a few times. The J gene is TRBJ1-2, the V gene TRBV5-1, with TRBD1 matching 8 bases. CDR1 and CDR2 from the germline V gene are SGHRS and YFSETQ. The CDR3 contains 12 residues. With 4 bases clipped from V and 7 bases from J, the junction kept 3 bases outside the gene matches. The CDR3 DNA reads TGCGCCAGCAGCCAGGACAGGGCTGGCTACACCTTC. Translation: CASSQDRAGYTF.

This chain connects TRBV30 to TRBJ1-1, with TRBD1 matching over 9 bases. V lost 0 bases to trimming and J lost 2 bases; unmatched junction nucleotides: 10. Germline values: CDR1 GTSNPN, CDR2 SVGIG (reference sequence). The CDR3 is made up of 17 amino acids. The CDR3 DNA sequence: TGTGCCTGGAGTGTAGGGCCCCGGGACAGGGCAAACACTGAAGCTTTCTTT. Its translation is CAWSVGPRDRANTEAFF.

This clone was counted between two and nine times. This CDR3 is CAWSVLGAGGYTF. In DNA, the CDR3 is TGTGCCTGGAGTGTACTAGGGGCGGGGGGCTACACCTTC. This sequence joins TRBV30 and TRBJ1-2; maybe TRBD1 (5 bases). Germline V gene data show CDR1 as GTSNPN and CDR2 as SVGIG (reference sequence). The CDR3 extends over 13 amino acids. Trimming stripped 0 bases from V and 8 bases from J, with 13 bases between. Full variable domain (outside the CDR3, taken from reference TRBV30 and TRBJ1-2): SQTIHQWPATLVQPVGSPLSLECTVEGTSNPNLYWYRQAAGRGLQLLFYSVGIGQISSEVPQNLSASRPQDRQFILSSKKLLLSDSGFYLCAWSVLGAGGYTFGSGTRLTVV.

V and J are TRBV5-1 and TRBJ2-5; 8 nucleotides match TRBD2. V shed 1 base, J shed 4 bases, and the junction held 6 bases outside the gene matches. From germline, CDR1 is SGHRS and CDR2 YFSETQ. The CDR3 extends over 15 amino acids. CDR3 residues: CASSLYGGAGETQYF. As DNA, the CDR3 is TGCGCCAGCAGCTTGTACGGGGGGGCGGGAGAGACCCAGTACTTC.

This clone turned up a few times. V is TRBV10-1 and J is TRBJ1-2; D is perhaps TRBD1 (6 bases). With 6 bases removed from V and 4 bases from J, the gap between germline ends came to 18 bases. The CDR3 has 15 amino acids. Germline V CDR1 and CDR2: WNHNN, SYGVQD (reference sequence). Written as DNA, the CDR3 is TGCGCCAGCAGCCTAGACAGGCGACGGCCCTATGGCTACACCTTC. This codes for CASSLDRRRPYGYTF.

This clone has a handful of counts. This chain links TRBV6-5 with TRBJ2-7; D perhaps matches TRBD2 (5 bases). V was shortened by 2 bases and J by 7 bases, with 15 bases between the two germline ends. In germline, CDR1 is MNHEY, CDR2 SVGAGI. This CDR3 spans 14 amino acids. CDR3 DNA sequence: TGTGCCAGCAGTTACACGGGGTCTAGTGGGGAGCAGTACTTC. Amino acids: CASSYTGSSGEQYF.

A few counts support this clone. The chain couples TRBV30 to TRBJ2-5; 13 bases are shared with TRBD2. Germline V gene lookup returns CDR1 GTSNPN and CDR2 SVGIG (reference sequence). The CDR3 spans 16 residues. Germline trimming cut 2 bases from V and 2 bases from J; bases unmatched to any gene: 5. In DNA, the CDR3 is TGTGCCTGGAGTCCCGGGACTAGCGGGGTTCAAGAGACCCAGTACTTC. This codes for CAWSPGTSGVQETQYF.